This is a list of T cell receptor beta chains from one sample in a study of OX40 agonist ivuxolimab in advanced cancers. Generated by immunoSEQ multiplex PCR, the TCRdb table keeps only in-frame clones and is missing some. The repertoire has about 83,000 clones, 91% of them found once; the top ten carry roughly 8.7%. The sequenced sample was CD4+ or CD8+ T cells sorted from blood, obtained in a trial of the OX40 agonist ivuxolimab. The receptors originated from an adult with an advanced solid tumor such as melanoma, head and neck, liver or kidney cancer. Both conserved end residues are trimmed from each CDR3. Fields, in order: V gene, J gene, D gene, CDR3 protein. D genes are given only for firm matches.

v_gene: TRBV28
j_gene: TRBJ2-1
d_gene: NA
CDR3aa: ASSPGSNHNEQF

v_gene: TRBV4-1
j_gene: TRBJ2-1
d_gene: NA
CDR3aa: ASSQESDAYNEQF

v_gene: TRBV7-9
j_gene: TRBJ2-6
d_gene: NA
CDR3aa: ASSWNRSSGANVLT

v_gene: TRBV7-9
j_gene: TRBJ1-2
d_gene: NA
CDR3aa: ASSLGNVYGYT

v_gene: TRBV6-6
j_gene: TRBJ2-1
d_gene: NA
CDR3aa: ASSYSNEQF

v_gene: TRBV19
j_gene: TRBJ2-3
d_gene: NA
CDR3aa: ASSPGDTSTDTQY

v_gene: TRBV6-5
j_gene: TRBJ1-5
d_gene: TRBD1
CDR3aa: ASSATGNQPQH

v_gene: TRBV27
j_gene: TRBJ1-5
d_gene: NA
CDR3aa: ASSRGAVSSNQPQH

v_gene: TRBV27
j_gene: TRBJ2-1
d_gene: NA
CDR3aa: ASNPHRDHRGNEQF

v_gene: TRBV14
j_gene: TRBJ2-3
d_gene: NA
CDR3aa: ASSQVQGDTQY

v_gene: TRBV28
j_gene: TRBJ2-4
d_gene: NA
CDR3aa: ASSYVSTQY

v_gene: TRBV11-1
j_gene: TRBJ1-1
d_gene: TRBD1
CDR3aa: ASRRGPGAF

v_gene: TRBV28
j_gene: TRBJ2-1
d_gene: NA
CDR3aa: ASIKTDNEQF

v_gene: TRBV5-1
j_gene: TRBJ1-5
d_gene: NA
CDR3aa: ASSFGDSNQPQH

v_gene: TRBV9
j_gene: TRBJ1-3
d_gene: NA
CDR3aa: ASTRWDRTVSGNTIY

v_gene: TRBV28
j_gene: TRBJ1-1
d_gene: NA
CDR3aa: ASSYYSGEGPDTEAF

v_gene: TRBV25-1
j_gene: TRBJ2-3
d_gene: TRBD2
CDR3aa: ASSESPSGVTDTQY

v_gene: TRBV5-1
j_gene: TRBJ2-2
d_gene: NA
CDR3aa: ASSLHRQTTGELF

v_gene: TRBV7-2
j_gene: TRBJ2-2
d_gene: NA
CDR3aa: ASSYSGQLFPNTGELF

v_gene: TRBV29-1
j_gene: TRBJ1-1
d_gene: NA
CDR3aa: SVRPLNTEAF

v_gene: TRBV5-6
j_gene: TRBJ2-1
d_gene: TRBD2
CDR3aa: ASSWGLALCNEQF

v_gene: TRBV25-1
j_gene: TRBJ2-3
d_gene: TRBD1
CDR3aa: ASSASEFEDRAIKTQY

v_gene: TRBV7-2
j_gene: TRBJ1-5
d_gene: NA
CDR3aa: ASSPQGISNQPQH

v_gene: TRBV5-1
j_gene: TRBJ1-1
d_gene: NA
CDR3aa: ASSFGELNTEAF

v_gene: TRBV9
j_gene: TRBJ2-7
d_gene: NA
CDR3aa: ASSASGTPNYEQY

v_gene: TRBV28
j_gene: TRBJ1-6
d_gene: NA
CDR3aa: ASSPGSYNSPLH

v_gene: TRBV29-1
j_gene: TRBJ2-7
d_gene: NA
CDR3aa: SVEGANTYEQY

v_gene: TRBV6-5
j_gene: TRBJ2-3
d_gene: NA
CDR3aa: ASSYSINADTQY

v_gene: TRBV6-4
j_gene: TRBJ2-1
d_gene: NA
CDR3aa: ASSDGFHEQF

v_gene: TRBV4-3
j_gene: TRBJ2-6
d_gene: NA
CDR3aa: ASSQETGSGANVLT

v_gene: TRBV27
j_gene: TRBJ1-1
d_gene: TRBD1
CDR3aa: ASSLDRGGSTEAF

v_gene: TRBV6-5
j_gene: TRBJ1-5
d_gene: NA
CDR3aa: ASSYSSNQPQH

v_gene: TRBV18
j_gene: TRBJ1-5
d_gene: TRBD1
CDR3aa: ASSPARDRNQPQH

v_gene: TRBV7-9
j_gene: TRBJ2-3
d_gene: NA
CDR3aa: ASSFDTQY

v_gene: TRBV6-5
j_gene: TRBJ2-1
d_gene: TRBD2
CDR3aa: ASSVGGFNEQF

v_gene: TRBV4-2
j_gene: TRBJ1-1
d_gene: NA
CDR3aa: ASSQVTNTEAF

v_gene: TRBV28
j_gene: TRBJ2-1
d_gene: NA
CDR3aa: ASSSPPRGNEQF

v_gene: TRBV6-1
j_gene: TRBJ2-1
d_gene: TRBD2
CDR3aa: ASSETGLAGNEQF

v_gene: TRBV30
j_gene: TRBJ1-5
d_gene: NA
CDR3aa: AWSGSGTLQPQH

v_gene: TRBV2
j_gene: TRBJ2-5
d_gene: NA
CDR3aa: ASQTQY

v_gene: TRBV6-1
j_gene: TRBJ2-3
d_gene: NA
CDR3aa: ASSGLLTDTQY

v_gene: TRBV4-3
j_gene: TRBJ1-4
d_gene: NA
CDR3aa: ASSQVLNDNEKLF

v_gene: TRBV15
j_gene: TRBJ2-3
d_gene: TRBD1
CDR3aa: ATSMDRGLDTQY

v_gene: TRBV13
j_gene: TRBJ2-3
d_gene: NA
CDR3aa: ASSLSPTDTQY

v_gene: TRBV19
j_gene: TRBJ1-1
d_gene: TRBD1
CDR3aa: ASSIRDRGQEAF

v_gene: TRBV28
j_gene: TRBJ2-1
d_gene: NA
CDR3aa: ASSDPRGDPNEQF

v_gene: TRBV4-3
j_gene: TRBJ1-2
d_gene: NA
CDR3aa: ASSQERGSGYYGYT

v_gene: TRBV30
j_gene: TRBJ1-5
d_gene: NA
CDR3aa: AWSVKVRGNQPQH

v_gene: TRBV5-4
j_gene: TRBJ2-1
d_gene: NA
CDR3aa: ASSLRGVVQF

v_gene: TRBV30
j_gene: TRBJ2-1
d_gene: NA
CDR3aa: AWFGTQASYNEQF

v_gene: TRBV4-1
j_gene: TRBJ2-1
d_gene: NA
CDR3aa: ASSPSIIAGRYNEQF

v_gene: TRBV27
j_gene: TRBJ2-1
d_gene: NA
CDR3aa: ASSLVRAYNEQF

v_gene: TRBV6-6
j_gene: TRBJ1-5
d_gene: NA
CDR3aa: ASSDPGDQPQH

v_gene: TRBV4-3
j_gene: TRBJ2-1
d_gene: NA
CDR3aa: ASSQEREASYNEQF

v_gene: TRBV29-1
j_gene: TRBJ2-1
d_gene: NA
CDR3aa: SALESYNEQF